Presented here are 13 T cell receptor beta chains from one specimen sequenced in a study of human T cells and chemical hapten exposure. Time point defined: patch test 2, 6 weeks after DPC sensitization. Stated treatment: therapeutic diphenylcyclopropenone sensitization with weekly scalp DPC. One entry per CDR3 protein, called by TCRdb with MiXCR from the RACE reads. The profile shows 70,000 to 90,000 distinct CDR3 sequences, 8% to 13% of them singletons. Sequenced material: whole blood, taken in connection with sensitization to the hapten diphenylcyclopropenone (DPC). Source of these receptors: a woman aged 50 to 60 with alopecia areata. Some clones in this sample may be carry-over from other donors' samples.

This clonotype came up many times. The chain carries TRBV4-3 and TRBJ2-1; D is uncertain. There are 16 residues in the CDR3. The V and J ends lost 4 bases and 3 bases respectively, with 16 bases between them. From germline, CDR1 is LGHNA and CDR2 YSLEER. Written as DNA, the CDR3 is TGCGCCAGCAGCCTCCAGCTGTCAGGCGACTACAATGAGCAGTTCTTC. Its protein product is CASSLQLSGDYNEQFF.

There are many counts of this clonotype. This rearrangement joins TRBV4-3 to TRBJ2-7, with D tentatively TRBD1 or TRBD2 (5 bases each). The CDR3 sequence is 15 residues long. V lost 1 base to trimming and J lost 0 bases, with 10 bases between them. The V gene's germline CDR1 is LGHNA and CDR2 YSLEER. CDR3 region: CASSQGVGTSYEQYF. DNA of the CDR3: TGCGCCAGCAGCCAAGGGGTTGGGACCTCCTACGAGCAGTACTTC.

The rearrangement links TRBV4-1 to TRBJ2-7; 8 positions match TRBD2. Germline V gene lookup returns CDR1 MGHRA and CDR2 YSYEKL. Germline trimming cut 0 bases from V and 3 bases from J; bases unmatched to any gene: 7. There are 16 residues in the CDR3. The CDR3 nucleotides read TGCGCCAGCAGCCAAGAGGAAACTAGCGGCCGCTACGAGCAGTACTTC. It is translated as CASSQEETSGRYEQYF.

This clonotype was observed at least ten times. This sequence joins TRBV20-1 and TRBJ2-1; TRBD1 matches 8 bases. V shed 3 bases and J 5 bases; nucleotides not matched to a gene: 0. CDR3 length equals 12 residues. Germline lookup yields CDR1 DFQATT and CDR2 SNEGSKA (reference sequence). CDR3 nucleotide sequence: TGCAGTGCTAGCAGGGGGCACAATGAGCAGTTCTTC. It yields the protein CSASRGHNEQFF.

This clonotype has at least ten counts. V and J are TRBV12-3 or TRBV12-4 and TRBJ2-1; TRBD2 is a possible D gene (6 bases). The CDR3 runs 14 residues. V lost 8 bases to trimming and J lost 4 bases, with 15 bases between them. The CDR3 DNA is TGTGCCAGCGCCCAGGTGGCGGGATACAATGAGCAGTTCTTC. It specifies CASAQVAGYNEQFF.

The chain carries TRBV18 and TRBJ2-3; D possibly corresponds to TRBD2 (6 bases). The germline V gene encodes CDR1 KGHSH and CDR2 LQKENI. Trimming left V 2 bases short and J 0 bases short, with 6 bases between. The CDR3 consists of 14 residues. This chain's CDR3 is CASSPGGSTDTQYF. For the CDR3, the DNA is TGTGCCAGCTCACCAGGAGGGAGCACAGATACGCAGTATTTT.

This clonotype was seen only a few times. J is TRBJ2-3 and V is TRBV27; D is undetermined. CDR1 is MNHEY, CDR2 SMNVEV, per germline (reference sequence). V was cut by 0 bases and J by 2 bases, with 6 bases left in between. CDR3 length: 14 amino acids. The CDR3 region is CASSLSPATDTQYF. The DNA for the CDR3 is TGTGCCAGCAGTTTATCGCCGGCCACAGATACGCAGTATTTT.

This clonotype was counted at least ten times. The chain joins TRBV25-1 to TRBJ2-7; TRBD1 matches at 10 bases. Germline V gene data show CDR1 as MGHDK and CDR2 as SYGVNS. J gave up 2 bases and V 10 bases, and 5 bases lay outside the gene matches. CDR3 length: 13 residues. CDR3 sequence: CATRTGGTYEQYF. The CDR3 nucleotides read TGTGCCACCCGGACAGGGGGTACCTACGAGCAGTACTTC.

The V call is TRBV11-3, the J call TRBJ2-7; TRBD1 aligns across 9 bases. The germline gives CDR1 SGHNT, CDR2 YENEEA. This CDR3 comprises 13 residues. V lost 5 bases, J lost 6 bases, and 5 bases stayed unmatched. Here the CDR3 DNA reads TGTGCCAGCAGCCCGGGACAGGGTCCCGAGCAGTACTTC. Protein sequence: CASSPGQGPEQYF.

This sequence joins TRBV11-2 and TRBJ2-7; D is perhaps TRBD1 (6 bases). The CDR3 has 14 residues. V gave up 5 bases and J gave up 2 bases, with 13 bases separating them. The germline V gene has CDR1 SGHAT and CDR2 FQNNGV. The CDR3 protein is CASSKIGTPYEQYF. CDR3 coding DNA: TGTGCCAGCAGCAAAATCGGGACACCCTACGAGCAGTACTTC.

This clonotype was detected only a few times. This chain uses TRBV15 with TRBJ2-7; no firm D call. Germline V CDR1 and CDR2: LNHNV, YYDKDF (reference sequence). The CDR3 loop spans 14 amino acids. V was trimmed by 0 bases and J by 5 bases, leaving 11 bases between them. In DNA, the CDR3 is TGTGCCACCAGCAGAGATGTACCACCGGACGAGCAGTACTTC. This translates into CATSRDVPPDEQYF.

The chain joins TRBV27 to TRBJ1-1; no clear D gene. V lost 2 bases and J 2 bases, leaving 12 bases between the germline ends. Germline assignment: CDR1 MNHEY and CDR2 SMNVEV (reference sequence). This CDR3 is 15 amino acids long. CDR3: CASSLRDSPNTEAFF. CDR3 nucleotides: TGTGCCAGCAGTTTAAGGGATAGTCCAAACACTGAAGCTTTCTTT.

This clonotype was counted only a few times. This chain uses TRBV4-1 with TRBJ2-1; 9 positions agree with TRBD2. Per germline, CDR1 MGHRA and CDR2 YSYEKL. Trimming cost V 1 base and J 4 bases; bases outside gene matches: 5. CDR3 length: 16 amino acids. The CDR3: CASSQVLAGRYNEQFF. CDR3 nucleotide sequence: TGCGCCAGCAGCCAAGTACTAGCGGGCCGATACAATGAGCAGTTCTTC.